The 14 T cell receptor beta chains listed next were all sequenced from one sample in a study of CD8 T cells in ankylosing spondylitis. One entry per CDR3 protein results from TCRdb running MiXCR on the 5' RACE reads. The data contain approximately 290,000 distinct CDR3 sequences, more than 20% of them seen just once; the ten biggest clones take up 3.5%. Sequenced material: blood, either unsorted or a sorted T cell fraction (not recorded which). These receptor sequences come from a female donor with ankylosing spondylitis or in good health (not recorded which).

J is TRBJ2-1 and V is TRBV7-2; TRBD2 might be the D (5 bases). The CDR3 totals 17 residues. Germline-derived CDR1 and CDR2 are SGHTA and FQGNSA. V lost 0 bases and J 7 bases, leaving 19 bases between the germline ends. CDR3 nucleotides: TGTGCCAGCAGCTTAGCGGCTAGCAGGAGTGTGGAGAATGAGCAGTTCTTC. It codes for CASSLAASRSVENEQFF.

This clonotype was counted between two and nine times. The chain employs TRBV20-1 and TRBJ2-2; D may correspond to TRBD1 or TRBD2 (5 bases each). V was cut by 2 bases and J by 3 bases, with 10 bases left in between. Per the germline V gene, CDR1 is DFQATT and CDR2 is SNEGSKA (reference sequence). This CDR3 is 14 amino acids long. This CDR3 reads CSARIGTHTGELFF. CDR3 in DNA: TGCAGTGCTAGAATTGGGACCCACACCGGGGAGCTGTTTTTT.

This chain connects TRBV15 to TRBJ2-2; D gene uncertain. Trimming shortened V by 8 bases and J by 0 bases, and 10 bases separated the two germline ends. In germline, CDR1 is LNHNV, CDR2 YYDKDF (reference sequence). This CDR3 comprises 14 residues. The CDR3 nucleotides are TGTGCCACCTCAGAAGCCGCGAACACCGGGGAGCTGTTTTTT. It encodes CATSEAANTGELFF.

This clonotype was observed many times. This rearrangement joins TRBV15 to TRBJ2-1, with 11 bases aligning to TRBD2. Trimming took 5 bases from V and 7 from J; bases not matched to a gene: 13. CDR1 LNHNV and CDR2 YYDKDF come from the germline V gene (reference sequence). There are 17 residues in the CDR3. The CDR3 is CATSLAWPSGRINEQFF. DNA for the CDR3: TGTGCCACCAGCCTCGCTTGGCCTAGCGGGAGGATAAATGAGCAGTTCTTC.

This rearrangement joins TRBV20-1 to TRBJ2-3; 8 bases fit TRBD1. The V gene end was trimmed by 0 bases and the J gene end by 1 base; junction bases not matched to a gene: 3. This CDR3 contains 15 residues. Germline CDR1 is DFQATT and CDR2 is SNEGSKA (reference sequence). CDR3: CSARDLQGGTDTQYF. CDR3 coding DNA: TGCAGTGCTAGAGATCTACAGGGGGGCACAGATACGCAGTATTTT.

This clonotype was recorded a few times. The chain has TRBV6-1 and TRBJ2-1, with D perhaps matching TRBD2 (6 bases). Per the germline V gene, CDR1 is MNHNS and CDR2 is SASEGT. The CDR3 has 12 amino acids. The V gene lost 4 bases and the J gene lost 6 bases, with 7 bases spanning the gap. Here the CDR3 reads CASSATSNEQFF. The DNA of the CDR3 is TGTGCCAGCAGTGCGACTAGCAATGAGCAGTTCTTC.

This rearrangement joins TRBV4-1 to TRBJ1-1; no clear D gene. V was clipped by 1 base and J by 0 bases, with 6 bases between them. There are 14 residues in the CDR3. Germline values: CDR1 MGHRA, CDR2 YSYEKL. CDR3 nucleotides: TGCGCCAGCAGCCAAGGGGCAGTGAACACTGAAGCTTTCTTT. Translating it yields CASSQGAVNTEAFF.

In its sample, this clonotype was seen a few times. The rearrangement joins TRBV7-3 to TRBJ2-1; 8 bases align to TRBD2. Germline V gene lookup returns CDR1 SGHTA and CDR2 FQGTGA. With 2 bases clipped from V and 4 bases from J, the junction kept 7 bases outside the gene matches. The CDR3 length is 16 residues. CDR3 loop: CASSLFGTSVYNEQFF. CDR3 nucleotides: TGTGCCAGCAGCTTATTCGGGACTAGTGTATACAATGAGCAGTTCTTC.

The rearrangement links TRBV28 to TRBJ2-5; D remains ambiguous. Germline assignment: CDR1 MDHEN and CDR2 SYDVKM. The CDR3 length is 16 residues. The germline V and J ends were trimmed by 6 bases and 4 bases, with 21 bases remaining between them. The CDR3 nucleotides are TGTGCCAGCAGCTTGATAAGCCCAGTTGGTATAGAGACCCAGTACTTC. It specifies CASSLISPVGIETQYF.

This chain joins TRBV7-2 and TRBJ2-4; D call uncertain. The germline CDR1 and CDR2 sequences are SGHTA and FQGNSA. This CDR3 contains 14 residues. V was pared by 5 bases and J by 0 bases, with 8 bases between. The CDR3 DNA reads TGTGCCAGCAGCCTTGTCACAGCCAAAAACATTCAGTACTTC. Translation: CASSLVTAKNIQYF.

The chain recombines TRBV7-6 with TRBJ2-3; D possibly corresponds to TRBD1 (6 bases). Germline-derived CDR1 and CDR2 are SGHVS and FNYEAQ. The V gene lost 1 base and the J gene lost 5 bases, with 13 bases spanning the gap. The length of the CDR3 is 15 residues. The chain's CDR3 is CASSLVQRGRDTQYF. The CDR3 DNA reads as TGTGCCAGCAGCTTAGTTCAGAGGGGGAGAGATACGCAGTATTTT.

This clonotype was seen more than once but under ten times. The chain uses TRBV20-1 and TRBJ2-1; D is perhaps TRBD2 (5 bases). The CDR3 has 14 amino acids. Germline CDR1 reads DFQATT; CDR2 reads SNEGSKA (reference sequence). V was shortened by 7 bases and J by 0 bases, with 13 bases between the two germline ends. CDR3 sequence: CSGLAPSSYNEQFF. The CDR3 nucleotides are TGCAGTGGCCTAGCACCCAGCTCCTACAATGAGCAGTTCTTC.

The table lists this clonotype with a few counts. The CDR3 DNA follows: TGCAGCGTTGAAAAGGATAGTCGCACAGATACGCAGTATTTT. It encodes CSVEKDSRTDTQYF. This chain joins TRBV29-1 and TRBJ2-3; D not certain. Germline lookup yields CDR1 SQVTM and CDR2 ANQGSEA. The CDR3 covers 14 residues. V lost 2 bases, J lost 1 base, and 10 bases lay in between.

The chain couples TRBV7-2 to TRBJ2-5; D may be TRBD1 or TRBD2 (5 bases each). The germline V and J ends were trimmed by 6 bases and 6 bases, with 11 bases remaining between them. The V gene's germline CDR1 is SGHTA and CDR2 FQGNSA. The CDR3 consists of 12 residues. The CDR3 nucleotides are TGTGCCAGCAGTGGGACGCTGAAGACCCAGTACTTC. Its protein is CASSGTLKTQYF.